A single sample is the source of the 8 T cell receptor beta chains below, sequenced in a study of beta chain features in type 1 diabetes. The sequenced template was cDNA made from the entire isolated RNA. The assay was immunoSEQ multiplex PCR, and TCRdb's table has in-frame clones only and misses some. The table lists about 400,000 clones, around 12% of them singletons. Sequenced input: naive CD4+ T cells from blood. These receptors were obtained from a young man in good health.

This clone was detected a few times. V is TRBV7-7 and J is TRBJ2-3; TRBD2 agrees at 11 bases. Germline loops: CDR1 SSHAT, CDR2 FNYEAQ (reference sequence). The CDR3 loop spans 13 amino acids. The trim removed 6 bases at V and 11 bases at J, leaving 7 bases unmatched. CDR3 protein: CASRSSSGGRQYF. The CDR3 nucleotides read TGTGCCAGCAGATCCTCTAGCGGGGGGCGGCAGTATTTT.

This clone was observed a handful of times. The chain carries TRBV7-2 and TRBJ1-2; D uncertain. Germline loops: CDR1 SGHTA, CDR2 FQGNSA. Trimming shortened V by 0 bases and J by 3 bases, and 5 bases separated the two germline ends. CDR3 length equals 13 residues. This chain's CDR3 is CASSLAYDYGYTF. The CDR3 DNA sequence: TGTGCCAGCAGCTTAGCCTACGACTATGGCTACACCTTC. Together with reference TRBV7-2 and TRBJ1-2, the CDR3 gives the full variable domain: GAGVSQSPSNKVTEKGKDVELRCDPISGHTALYWYRQSLGQGLEFLIYFQGNSAPDKSGLPSDRFSAERTGGSVSTLTIQRTQQEDSAVYLCASSLAYDYGYTFGSGTRLTVV.

This clone came up a few times. V usage is TRBV4-2 and J usage is TRBJ2-7, with D unresolved. CDR3 length: 16 residues. The V and J ends lost 4 bases and 7 bases respectively, with 23 bases between them. Germline CDR1 is LGHNA and CDR2 is YNFKEQ. The CDR3 sequence is CASSPQLAPVSREQYF. CDR3 in DNA: TGTGCCAGCAGCCCCCAGTTGGCGCCCGTCTCCAGGGAGCAGTACTTC.

This clone was observed a few times. J is TRBJ2-7 and V is TRBV7-3; 7 bases line up with TRBD1. The CDR3 sequence is 13 residues long. The ends lost 5 bases at V and 3 bases at J; junction bases unmatched: 4. In germline, CDR1 is SGHTA, CDR2 FQGTGA. CDR3 residues: CASSPRQGYEQYF. DNA of the CDR3: TGTGCCAGCAGCCCAAGACAGGGCTACGAGCAGTACTTC.

The count of this clone is one. The same CDR3 arises from other DNA sequences in this sample as well. This rearrangement joins TRBV27 to TRBJ1-5; 9 positions match TRBD1. The V segment lost 5 bases and the J segment 0 bases; nucleotides outside the gene matches: 2. This CDR3 contains 15 residues. Germline values: CDR1 MNHEY, CDR2 SMNVEV (reference sequence). The CDR3 loop reads CASSRTGDSNQPQHF. The DNA of the CDR3 is TGTGCCAGCAGTAGGACAGGGGATAGCAATCAGCCCCAGCATTTT.

This chain connects TRBV7-3 to TRBJ2-1; 8 bases fit TRBD2. There are 15 residues in the CDR3. The germline V gene has CDR1 SGHTA and CDR2 FQGTGA. V was clipped by 5 bases and J by 7 bases; unmatched bases: 10. The CDR3 bases are TGTGCCAGCAGCCCCAAATGGACTAGCAATAATGAGCAGTTCTTC. Protein product: CASSPKWTSNNEQFF. The full variable domain, completed using reference TRBV7-3 and TRBJ2-1, is GAGVSQTPSNKVTEKGKYVELRCDPISGHTALYWYRQSLGQGPEFLIYFQGTGAADDSGLPNDRFFAVRPEGSVSTLKIQRTERGDSAVYLCASSPKWTSNNEQFFGPGTRLTVL.

The genes are TRBV25-1 and TRBJ2-7; 9 bases fit TRBD1. The V gene end was trimmed by 10 bases and the J gene end by 1 base; junction bases not matched to a gene: 5. The CDR3 loop spans 13 amino acids. Per germline, CDR1 MGHDK and CDR2 SYGVNS. The CDR3 DNA reads as TGTGCCACCTGGGGACAGGGATCCTACGAGCAGTACTTC. This encodes CATWGQGSYEQYF.

This clone has just a few counts. This chain links TRBV5-1 with TRBJ2-4; D is unresolved. V lost 3 bases to trimming and J lost 0 bases, with 7 bases between them. CDR3 length: 14 residues. Germline V gene lookup returns CDR1 SGHRS and CDR2 YFSETQ. CDR3 coding DNA: TGCGCCAGCAGCTCCGCACTAGCCAAAAACATTCAGTACTTC. This gives the protein CASSSALAKNIQYF.